In this sample, the clone carrying this TCR beta chain turned up a few times. Antigen: not known. As the method for making TCR beta libraries, quantitative 5'-RACE with molecular barcodes was used. TCRdb recomputed calls from the 5' RACE reads with MiXCR, one row per CDR3 protein. The data show a few hundred thousand distinct CDR3 sequences, about 20% seen once. The sample originates from a study of CD8 T cells in ankylosing spondylitis. Notes on the study in general: Characteristic, it appeared, of ankylosing spondylitis blood was a TCR beta motif of eight highly homologous variants. As for the disease-linked clones, they showed a CD8+ phenotype and occurred at relatively low frequencies in peripheral blood. The clones that were linked to disease were reported to be significantly enriched in matched synovial fluid samples from ankylosing spondylitis patients.

The CDR3 covers 14 residues. Trimming shortened V by 8 bases and J by 10 bases, and 21 bases separated the two germline ends. Germline V gene data show CDR1 as MNHEY and CDR2 as SMNVEV (reference sequence). This clonotype was sampled from a male donor with ankylosing spondylitis. The sequencing sample was made of blood, either unsorted or a sorted T cell fraction (not recorded which). The chain joins TRBV27 to TRBJ1-5; the D gene is possibly TRBD1 (5 bases). The CDR3, as DNA: TGTGCCAGCGGGCGCCGGGGGGGTTTAGAACCCCAGCATTTT. Translated: CASGRRGGLEPQHF.